This TCR beta chain was profiled in a study of early T cells in non-severe SARS-CoV-2 infection. About the research overall: Chains stayed unpaired after sequencing of bulk RNA from unsorted whole blood. General study results and limits: Missing private and CD4 specificities, VDJdb matching favored anti-spike CD8 responses.

Turning to this clonotype: Its antigen is still unknown.

This CDR3 spans 15 amino acids. Germline lookup yields CDR1 SNHLY and CDR2 FYNNEI. V lost 1 base to trimming and J lost 0 bases, with 10 bases between them. The protocol attached unique molecular identifiers to individual cDNA molecules. TCRdb redid the calling of the 5' RACE reads with MiXCR, one entry per CDR3 protein. The sample lists roughly 70,000 distinct CDR3 sequences; under 15% were seen once. What was sequenced was whole blood. The rearrangement joins TRBV2 to TRBJ2-7, with D tentatively TRBD1 (6 bases). The clonotype originates from an adult who was a healthcare worker with PCR-confirmed SARS-CoV-2 infection or an uninfected control (not recorded which). The CDR3 coding sequence is TGTGCCAGCAGTGAAGGCCAGGGGAGCTCCTACGAGCAGTACTTC. Amino acid sequence: CASSEGQGSSYEQYF.